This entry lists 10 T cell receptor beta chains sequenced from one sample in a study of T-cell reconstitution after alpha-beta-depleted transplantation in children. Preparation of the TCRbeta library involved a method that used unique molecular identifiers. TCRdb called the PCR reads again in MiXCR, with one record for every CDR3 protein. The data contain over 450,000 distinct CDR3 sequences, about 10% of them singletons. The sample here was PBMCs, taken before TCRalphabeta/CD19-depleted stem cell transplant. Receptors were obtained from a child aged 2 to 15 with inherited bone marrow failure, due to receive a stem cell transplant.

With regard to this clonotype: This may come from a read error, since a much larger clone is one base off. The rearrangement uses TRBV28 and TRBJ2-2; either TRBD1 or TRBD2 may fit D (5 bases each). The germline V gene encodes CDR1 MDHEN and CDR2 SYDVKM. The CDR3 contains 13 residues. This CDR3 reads CASSQFKIGALFF. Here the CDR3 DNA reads TGTGCCAGCAGCCAATTTAAGATCGGGGCGCTGTTTTTT.

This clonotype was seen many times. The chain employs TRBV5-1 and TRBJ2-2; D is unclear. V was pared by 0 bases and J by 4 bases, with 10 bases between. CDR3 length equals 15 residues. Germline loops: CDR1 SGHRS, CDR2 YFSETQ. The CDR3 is CASSLVGRPTGELFF. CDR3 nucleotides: TGCGCCAGCAGCTTGGTCGGCAGACCCACCGGGGAGCTGTTTTTT.

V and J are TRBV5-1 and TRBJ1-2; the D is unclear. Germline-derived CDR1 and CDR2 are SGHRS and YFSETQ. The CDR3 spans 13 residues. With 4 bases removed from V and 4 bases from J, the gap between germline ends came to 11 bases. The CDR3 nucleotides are TGCGCCAGCAGCCTCAGCACCTTCTATGGCTACACCTTC. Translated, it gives CASSLSTFYGYTF.

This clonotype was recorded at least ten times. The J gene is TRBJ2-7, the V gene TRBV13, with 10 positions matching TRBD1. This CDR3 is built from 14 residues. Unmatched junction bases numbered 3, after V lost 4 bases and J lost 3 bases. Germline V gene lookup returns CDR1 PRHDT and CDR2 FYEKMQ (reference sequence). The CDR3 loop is CASSWTGGFYEQYF. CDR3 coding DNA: TGTGCCAGCAGCTGGACAGGGGGTTTCTACGAGCAGTACTTC.

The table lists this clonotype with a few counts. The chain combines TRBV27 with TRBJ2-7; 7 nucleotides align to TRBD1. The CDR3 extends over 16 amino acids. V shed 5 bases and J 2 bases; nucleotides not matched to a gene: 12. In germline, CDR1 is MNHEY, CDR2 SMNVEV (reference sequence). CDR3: CASSHLSRGIPYEQYF. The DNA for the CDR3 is TGTGCCAGCAGTCACCTGAGCAGGGGGATCCCCTACGAGCAGTACTTC.

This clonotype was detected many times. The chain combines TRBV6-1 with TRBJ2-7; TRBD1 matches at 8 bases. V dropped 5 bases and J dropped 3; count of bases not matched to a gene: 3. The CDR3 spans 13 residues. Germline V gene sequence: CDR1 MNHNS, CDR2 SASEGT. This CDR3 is CASSRQGFYEQYF. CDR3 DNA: TGTGCCAGCAGTCGACAGGGGTTCTACGAGCAGTACTTC.

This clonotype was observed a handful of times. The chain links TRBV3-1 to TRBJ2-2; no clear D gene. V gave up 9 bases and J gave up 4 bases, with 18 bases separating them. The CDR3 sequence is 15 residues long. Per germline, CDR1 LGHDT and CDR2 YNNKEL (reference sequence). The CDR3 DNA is TGTGCCAGAACCATCCCGGTACTTTCCACCGGGGAGCTGTTTTTT. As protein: CARTIPVLSTGELFF. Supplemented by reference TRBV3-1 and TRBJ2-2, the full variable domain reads DTAVSQTPKYLVTQMGNDKSIKCEQNLGHDTMYWYKQDSKKFLKIMFSYNNKELIINETVPNRFSPKSPDKAHLNLHINSLELGDSAVYFCARTIPVLSTGELFFGEGSRLTVL.

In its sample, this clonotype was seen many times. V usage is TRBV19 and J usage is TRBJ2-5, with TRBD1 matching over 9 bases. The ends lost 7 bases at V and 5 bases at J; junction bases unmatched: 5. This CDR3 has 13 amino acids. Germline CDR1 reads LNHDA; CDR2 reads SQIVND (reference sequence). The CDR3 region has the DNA TGTGCCAGTAAGAGGGGACAGGGCGAGACCCAGTACTTC. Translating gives CASKRGQGETQYF.

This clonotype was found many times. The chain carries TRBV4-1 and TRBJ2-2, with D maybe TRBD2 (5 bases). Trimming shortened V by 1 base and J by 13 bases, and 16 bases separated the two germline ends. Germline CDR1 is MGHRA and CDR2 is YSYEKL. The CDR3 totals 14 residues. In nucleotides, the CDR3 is TGCGCCAGCAGCCAAGGACCCCTCGGTGGAGGGCTGTTTTTT. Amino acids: CASSQGPLGGGLFF.

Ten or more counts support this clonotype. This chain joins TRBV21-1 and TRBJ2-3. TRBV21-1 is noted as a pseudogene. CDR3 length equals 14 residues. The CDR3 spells CASSKVEGTDTQYF. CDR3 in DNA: TGTGCCAGCAGCAAAGTTGAAGGGACAGATACGCAGTATTTT.